The 18 T cell receptor beta chains presented below share a single source sample, sequenced in a study of T-cell reconstitution after alpha-beta-depleted transplantation in children. Using unique molecular identifiers, the investigators prepared the TCRbeta library. TCRdb passed the PCR reads through MiXCR, listing each CDR3 protein once. The sample consists of approximately 500,000 distinct CDR3 sequences, more than 9% of them appearing once. The material was PBMCs, obtained before TCRalphabeta/CD19-depleted stem cell transplant. The receptors originated from a child aged 2 to 10 with inherited bone marrow failure, due to receive a stem cell transplant.

This clonotype was counted many times. The chain couples TRBV5-1 to TRBJ1-6; 7 nucleotides match TRBD1. V was pared by 2 bases and J by 7 bases, with 9 bases of the junction left unmatched. CDR1 and CDR2 from the germline V gene are SGHRS and YFSETQ. The CDR3 loop spans 16 amino acids. The DNA of the CDR3 is TGCGCCAGCAGCTTTAACCCCGGGACAGTCAATTCACCCCTCCACTTT. Encoded protein: CASSFNPGTVNSPLHF.

This clonotype was counted between two and nine times. The J gene is TRBJ2-2, the V gene TRBV6-1; 9 positions agree with TRBD2. CDR1 and CDR2 from the germline V gene are MNHNS and SASEGT. CDR3 size: 15 residues. V was clipped by 3 bases and J by 5 bases; unmatched bases: 4. The CDR3 region is CASSETSGGTGELFF. The DNA of the CDR3 is TGTGCCAGCAGTGAGACTAGCGGTGGAACCGGGGAGCTGTTTTTT.

Ten or more counts support this clonotype. The chain employs TRBV10-3 and TRBJ2-3, with TRBD2 matching 7 bases. J gave up 0 bases and V 0 bases, and 9 bases lay outside the gene matches. Germline lookup yields CDR1 ENHRY and CDR2 SYGVKD. CDR3 length: 18 amino acids. The CDR3 spells CAISESLASGSSTDTQYF. The CDR3 DNA follows: TGTGCCATCAGTGAGTCTTTGGCTAGCGGTTCTAGCACAGATACGCAGTATTTT.

The chain couples TRBV7-2 to TRBJ2-2; D gene unclear. Trimming took 0 bases from V and 4 from J, leaving 9 bases between them. This CDR3 spans 15 amino acids. In germline, CDR1 is SGHTA, CDR2 FQGNSA. The CDR3 reads CASSLARSRTGELFF. CDR3 nucleotides: TGTGCCAGCAGCTTAGCGCGGTCACGCACCGGGGAGCTGTTTTTT. Drawing the rest from reference TRBV7-2 and TRBJ2-2, the complete variable domain is GAGVSQSPSNKVTEKGKDVELRCDPISGHTALYWYRQSLGQGLEFLIYFQGNSAPDKSGLPSDRFSAERTGGSVSTLTIQRTQQEDSAVYLCASSLARSRTGELFFGEGSRLTVL.

This clonotype was counted at least ten times. This chain uses TRBV7-9 with TRBJ2-1; TRBD2 agrees at 8 bases. This CDR3 comprises 16 residues. The germline V gene encodes CDR1 SEHNR and CDR2 FQNEAQ (reference sequence). After removal of 0 bases from V and 5 bases from J, the junction contained 6 bases not matched to a gene. The CDR3 region has the DNA TGTGCCAGCAGCTTAGCCCTTCGGCGGGGGGACAATGAGCAGTTCTTC. Amino acid sequence: CASSLALRRGDNEQFF.

At least ten counts were recorded for this clonotype. This chain uses TRBV5-1 with TRBJ1-1, with D uncertain. There are 15 residues in the CDR3. Germline V lookup: CDR1 SGHRS, CDR2 YFSETQ. V lost 0 bases and J 0 bases, leaving 9 bases between the germline ends. CDR3 DNA: TGCGCCAGCAGCTTGGTCCCTCTCGTGAACACTGAAGCTTTCTTT. Translating it yields CASSLVPLVNTEAFF.

This clonotype was counted many times. The rearrangement uses TRBV7-6 and TRBJ2-3; no clear D. The ends were cut back, 2 bases at V and 3 bases at J, with 6 bases in the middle. Germline lookup yields CDR1 SGHVS and CDR2 FNYEAQ. The CDR3 extends over 13 amino acids. CDR3 region: CASSLIETDTQYF. The CDR3 DNA sequence: TGTGCCAGCAGCTTAATTGAGACAGATACGCAGTATTTT.

This clonotype was picked up a small number of times. The J gene is TRBJ2-7, the V gene TRBV14; 14 bases match TRBD2. The CDR3 is 16 amino acids. Trimming cost V 4 bases and J 3 bases; bases outside gene matches: 5. The germline V gene has CDR1 SGHDN and CDR2 FVKESK. The CDR3 coding sequence is TGTGCCAGCAGCCTGGGACTAGCGGGAGACTTCTACGAGCAGTACTTC. Translating it yields CASSLGLAGDFYEQYF. Full variable domain (rest looked up from reference TRBV14 and TRBJ2-7): EAGVTQFPSHSVIEKGQTVTLRCDPISGHDNLYWYRRVMGKEIKFLLHFVKESKQDESGMPNNRFLAERTGGTYSTLKVQPAELEDSGVYFCASSLGLAGDFYEQYFGPGTRLTVT.

This clonotype was seen many times. At one boundary the junction diverges from the germline segment, which might be a read error. The V and J genes are TRBV7-7 and TRBJ2-1; no firm D call. Germline V gene data show CDR1 as SSHAT and CDR2 as FNYEAQ (reference sequence). The CDR3 runs to 13 residues. The CDR3 nucleotides read TGTGCTAGCAGCTTAAATGGCGCCGGTGAGCAGTTCTTC. Its translation: CASSLNGAGEQFF.

This clonotype appeared many times. J is TRBJ2-3 and V is TRBV28; 10 bases fit TRBD2. V lost 2 bases to trimming and J lost 2 bases; unmatched junction nucleotides: 7. Per germline, CDR1 MDHEN and CDR2 SYDVKM. CDR3 length: 17 residues. The CDR3 DNA reads TGTGCCAGCAGTTTAGGGCTTACTAGCGGGATCACAGATACGCAGTATTTT. This sequence encodes CASSLGLTSGITDTQYF.

This clonotype occurred a few times. The chain combines TRBV15 with TRBJ1-1; D remains unclear. This CDR3 has 13 amino acids. Germline V gene lookup returns CDR1 LNHNV and CDR2 YYDKDF (reference sequence). V gave up 3 bases and J gave up 3 bases, with 8 bases separating them. In nucleotides, the CDR3 is TGTGCCACCAGCAGCGCTGGGGACACTGAAGCTTTCTTT. Protein product: CATSSAGDTEAFF.

This clonotype was recorded at least ten times. The chain links TRBV4-1 to TRBJ2-1, with 8 bases identical to TRBD2. The CDR3 contains 17 residues. The V gene end was trimmed by 3 bases and the J gene end by 4 bases; junction bases not matched to a gene: 11. CDR1 and CDR2 (germline): MGHRA, YSYEKL. CDR3 protein: CASSHRAGALMYNEQFF. The CDR3 DNA sequence: TGCGCCAGCAGCCACCGAGCGGGAGCTTTAATGTACAATGAGCAGTTCTTC.

This clonotype was observed many times. J is TRBJ2-3 and V is TRBV7-8; the D gene is possibly TRBD2 (5 bases). V was trimmed by 0 bases and J by 4 bases, leaving 14 bases between them. This CDR3 spans 16 amino acids. CDR1 and CDR2 (germline): SGHVS, FQNEAQ. In nucleotides, the CDR3 is TGTGCCAGCAGCTTAGCTCCTAGCTTGGTGCCAGATACGCAGTATTTT. Translating it yields CASSLAPSLVPDTQYF.

CDR3 amino acids: CASSQLPGPSNEKLFF. The CDR3 region has the DNA TGCGCCAGCAGCCAACTTCCGGGACCTAGTAATGAAAAACTGTTTTTT. The rearrangement links TRBV4-1 to TRBJ1-4, with D perhaps TRBD1 (5 bases). Deletions cut 2 bases from V and 4 bases from J, with 14 bases between. Germline V gene data show CDR1 as MGHRA and CDR2 as YSYEKL. This CDR3 region has 16 residues.

This clonotype appeared many times. J is TRBJ2-1 and V is TRBV19, with a possible D match to TRBD1 (5 bases). Germline CDR1 reads LNHDA; CDR2 reads SQIVND (reference sequence). This CDR3 region has 13 residues. Trimming removed 2 bases from V and 7 bases from J, with 9 bases in between. The CDR3 loop is CASSILKGNEQFF. CDR3 DNA sequence: TGTGCCAGTAGTATACTAAAGGGGAATGAGCAGTTCTTC.

This clonotype was observed at least ten times. The chain employs TRBV7-2 and TRBJ2-7, with 7 bases aligning to TRBD2. The CDR3 is made up of 14 amino acids. Germline-derived CDR1 and CDR2 are SGHTA and FQGNSA. Germline trimming cut 6 bases from V and 7 bases from J; bases unmatched to any gene: 12. The CDR3 loop is CASRMRAGPPEQYF. CDR3 DNA: TGTGCCAGCAGGATGAGAGCGGGACCGCCTGAGCAGTACTTC.

This clonotype occurred a few times. The genes are TRBV3-1 and TRBJ2-2; D not certain. Germline loops: CDR1 LGHDT, CDR2 YNNKEL (reference sequence). CDR3 length equals 15 residues. Deletions cut 0 bases from V and 6 bases from J, with 11 bases between. Here the CDR3 reads CASSQEPAFPGELFF. In nucleotides, the CDR3 is TGTGCCAGCAGCCAAGAACCTGCATTTCCCGGGGAGCTGTTTTTT.

This clonotype appeared many times. This sequence joins TRBV10-3 and TRBJ2-7; possibly TRBD1 for D (6 bases). V lost 2 bases, J lost 2 bases, and 13 bases lay in between. Germline CDR1 is ENHRY and CDR2 is SYGVKD. There are 15 residues in the CDR3. Here the CDR3 DNA reads TGTGCCATCAGTGAGCTAGGGGGATCCACCTACGAGCAGTACTTC. Protein product: CAISELGGSTYEQYF.